A single sample is the source of the 9 T cell receptor beta chains below, sequenced in a study of T cell responses to AZD1222 COVID-19 vaccine. Method: immunoSEQ multiplex PCR; TCRdb's copy keeps in-frame clones and lacks some. This sample carries just over 60,000 clones, 76% of them seen once, and the ten largest clones take roughly 13%. This material consisted of peripheral blood, taken on day 0 of AZD1222 vaccination. The receptor source for this set is an adult in good health.

This chain uses TRBV30 with TRBJ2-6; no reliable D call. The CDR3 sequence is 15 residues long. Looked up from germline, CDR1 is GTSNPN and CDR2 is SVGIG (reference sequence). The V gene lost 0 bases and the J gene lost 1 base, with 7 bases spanning the gap. The CDR3 DNA is TGTGCCTGGAGTGTACGGTATTCTGGGGCCAACGTCCTGACTTTC. Amino acids: CAWSVRYSGANVLTF. The whole variable domain, filled in from reference TRBV30 and TRBJ2-6, reads SQTIHQWPATLVQPVGSPLSLECTVEGTSNPNLYWYRQAAGRGLQLLFYSVGIGQISSEVPQNLSASRPQDRQFILSSKKLLLSDSGFYLCAWSVRYSGANVLTFGAGSRLTVL.

The J gene is TRBJ2-5, the V gene TRBV7-7, with 9 bases fitting TRBD2. This CDR3 spans 15 amino acids. The V and J ends lost 5 bases and 2 bases, in that order; junction bases with no gene match: 6. The germline gives CDR1 SSHAT, CDR2 FNYEAQ (reference sequence). CDR3 DNA: TGTGCCAGCAGCGGGGGGAGCGGGGGGCAAGAGACCCAGTACTTC. It is translated as CASSGGSGGQETQYF.

The V call is TRBV30, the J call TRBJ1-1; the D is unclear. This CDR3 has 12 residues. CDR1 is GTSNPN, CDR2 SVGIG, per germline (reference sequence). Trimming pared 0 bases from V and 5 bases from J, leaving 7 bases between. CDR3 in amino acids: CAWSVQRTEAFF. The CDR3 DNA reads TGTGCCTGGAGTGTACAACGGACTGAAGCTTTCTTT.

The chain joins TRBV3-1 (or the pseudogene TRBV3-2) to TRBJ2-2, with 9 bases identical to TRBD1. With 4 bases clipped from V and 5 bases from J, the junction kept 2 bases outside the gene matches. This CDR3 region has 14 residues. Per the germline V gene, CDR1 is LGHDT and CDR2 is YNNKEL (reference sequence). CDR3: CASSRGQGTGELFF. CDR3 bases: TGTGCCAGCAGCCGGGGACAGGGTACCGGGGAGCTGTTTTTT.

This clone showed up just a few times. V is TRBV27 and J is TRBJ1-3; D not certain. The CDR3 has 13 residues. CDR1 is MNHEY, CDR2 SMNVEV, per germline (reference sequence). V was shortened by 1 base and J by 3 bases, with 4 bases between the two germline ends. The CDR3: CASSLFYGNTIYF. In nucleotides, the CDR3 is TGTGCCAGCAGTTTATTTTATGGAAACACCATATATTTT.

This clone was seen only once. The gene calls are TRBV3-1 (or the pseudogene TRBV3-2) and TRBJ1-4; the match to TRBD1 covers 7 bases. Trimming removed 6 bases from V and 12 bases from J; junction bases left unmatched: 13. The CDR3 contains 14 residues. CDR1 is LGHDT and CDR2 is YNNKEL in the germline V gene (reference sequence). In DNA, the CDR3 is TGTGCCAGCAGAAAAGGCACAGGGGTTGGAGAACTGTTTTTT. Its translation is CASRKGTGVGELFF.

The rearrangement links TRBV10-1 to TRBJ1-5, with D tentatively TRBD1 (6 bases). CDR1 and CDR2 (germline): WNHNN, SYGVQD (reference sequence). V gave up 8 bases and J gave up 1 base, with 12 bases separating them. CDR3 length: 14 amino acids. CDR3 loop: CASRDTGSNQPQHF. CDR3 nucleotide sequence: TGCGCCAGCCGGGACACCGGGAGCAATCAGCCCCAGCATTTT.

The chain couples TRBV7-2 to TRBJ1-5, with D maybe TRBD1 (5 bases). Germline-derived CDR1 and CDR2 are SGHTA and FQGNSA. The CDR3 loop spans 14 amino acids. V was trimmed by 1 base and J by 7 bases, leaving 11 bases between them. CDR3 region: CASSLGRARQPQHF. The DNA of the CDR3 is TGTGCCAGCAGCTTAGGCAGGGCGCGCCAGCCCCAGCATTTT.

V usage is TRBV5-1 and J usage is TRBJ1-5; D uncertain. The germline gives CDR1 SGHRS, CDR2 YFSETQ. Trimming shortened V by 2 bases and J by 3 bases, and 9 bases separated the two germline ends. This CDR3 has 14 residues. In DNA form, the CDR3 reads TGCGCCAGCAGCTTAGGGCAGAACAATCAGCCCCAGCATTTT. Translating gives CASSLGQNNQPQHF.